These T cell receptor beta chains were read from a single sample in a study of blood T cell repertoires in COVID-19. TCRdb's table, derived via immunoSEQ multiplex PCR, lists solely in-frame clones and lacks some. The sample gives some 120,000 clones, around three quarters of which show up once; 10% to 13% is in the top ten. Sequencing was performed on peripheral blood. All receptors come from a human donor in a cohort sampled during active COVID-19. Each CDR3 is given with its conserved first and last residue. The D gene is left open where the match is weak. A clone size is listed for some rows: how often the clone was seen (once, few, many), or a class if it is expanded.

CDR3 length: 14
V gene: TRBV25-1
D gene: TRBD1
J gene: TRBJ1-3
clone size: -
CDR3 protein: CASRAGTGRNTIYF
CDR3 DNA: TGTGCCAGCAGGGCCGGGACAGGGCGAAACACCATATATTTT

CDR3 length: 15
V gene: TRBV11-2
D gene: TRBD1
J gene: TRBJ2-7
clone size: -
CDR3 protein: CASSLVLDRVTEQYF
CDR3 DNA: TGTGCCAGCAGCTTAGTCCTTGACAGGGTCACCGAGCAGTACTTC

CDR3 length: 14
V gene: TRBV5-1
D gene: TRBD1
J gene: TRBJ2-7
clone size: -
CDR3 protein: CASSSRGGRDEQYF
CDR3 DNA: TGCGCCAGCAGCTCCCGAGGGGGCAGGGACGAGCAGTACTTC

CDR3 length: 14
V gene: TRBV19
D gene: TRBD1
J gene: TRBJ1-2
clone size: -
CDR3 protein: CASSTPGGNYGYTF
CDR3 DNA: TGTGCCAGTAGTACCCCAGGGGGTAACTATGGCTACACCTTC

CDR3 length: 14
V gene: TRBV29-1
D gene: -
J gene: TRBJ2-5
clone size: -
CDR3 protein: CSVEVRLRRETQYF
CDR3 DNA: TGCAGCGTTGAAGTCAGGCTACGGAGGGAGACCCAGTACTTC

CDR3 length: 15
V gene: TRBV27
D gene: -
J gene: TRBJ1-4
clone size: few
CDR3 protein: CASSLTGSGNEKLFF
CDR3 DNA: TGTGCCAGCAGTCTCACAGGGTCGGGTAATGAAAAACTGTTTTTT

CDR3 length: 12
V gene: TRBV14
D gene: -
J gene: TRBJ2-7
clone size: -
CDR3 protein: CASSRAGYEQYF
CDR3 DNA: TGTGCCAGCAGCCGTGCGGGTTACGAGCAGTACTTC

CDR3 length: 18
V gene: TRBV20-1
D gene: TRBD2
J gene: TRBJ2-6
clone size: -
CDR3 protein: CSASLGLAGGSGANVLTF
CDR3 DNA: TGCAGTGCTAGTTTGGGACTAGCGGGGGGATCTGGGGCCAACGTCCTGACTTTC

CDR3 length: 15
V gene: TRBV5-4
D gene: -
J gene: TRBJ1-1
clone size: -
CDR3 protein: CASSDRTRANTEAFF
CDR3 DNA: TGTGCCAGCAGCGACCGGACTCGGGCGAACACTGAAGCTTTCTTT

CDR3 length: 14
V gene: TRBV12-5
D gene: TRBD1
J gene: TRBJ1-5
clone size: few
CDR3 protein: CASGLVQGEQPQHF
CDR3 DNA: TGTGCTAGTGGTTTGGTACAGGGGGAACAGCCCCAGCATTTT

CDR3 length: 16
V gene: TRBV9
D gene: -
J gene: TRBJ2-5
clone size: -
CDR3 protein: CASSEGLWGPQETQYF
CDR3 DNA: TGTGCCAGCAGCGAGGGCCTTTGGGGGCCCCAAGAGACCCAGTACTTC

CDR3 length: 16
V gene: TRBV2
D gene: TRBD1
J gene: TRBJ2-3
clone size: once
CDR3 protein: CASSVGADRWGRTQYF
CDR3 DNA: TGTGCCAGCAGTGTTGGGGCGGACAGGTGGGGCCGGACGCAGTATTTT

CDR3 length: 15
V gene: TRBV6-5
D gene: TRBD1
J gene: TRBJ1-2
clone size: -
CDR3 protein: CASSRTGQREYGYTF
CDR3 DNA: TGTGCCAGCAGTCGGACAGGACAAAGGGAGTATGGCTACACCTTC

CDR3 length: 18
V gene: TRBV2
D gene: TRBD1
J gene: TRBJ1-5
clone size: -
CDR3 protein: CASSLRDRGPPGNQPQHF
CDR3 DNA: TGTGCCAGCAGTCTCCGGGACAGGGGACCTCCGGGCAATCAGCCCCAGCATTTT

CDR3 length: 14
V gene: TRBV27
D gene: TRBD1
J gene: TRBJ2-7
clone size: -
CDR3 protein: CASGRTGANYEQYF
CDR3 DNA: TGTGCCAGCGGCCGGACAGGGGCGAACTACGAGCAGTACTTC

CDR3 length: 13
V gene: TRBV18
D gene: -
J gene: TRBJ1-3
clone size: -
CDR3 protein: CASSPPEFRTIYF
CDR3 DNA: TGTGCCAGCTCACCACCAGAGTTTCGCACCATATATTTT